The 8 T cell receptor beta chains below come from one sample, sequenced in a study of blood T cell repertoires in COVID-19. Generated by immunoSEQ multiplex PCR, the TCRdb table keeps only in-frame clones and is missing some. Found here are 72,000 or so clones, 75% to 90% of them singletons; the top ten hold roughly 32%. Material for sequencing was peripheral blood. The receptors were sampled from a woman of 80 years or more with active or convalescent COVID-19.

The chain links TRBV19 to TRBJ2-5, with 8 bases that match TRBD1. This CDR3 spans 16 amino acids. The V gene's germline CDR1 is LNHDA and CDR2 SQIVND (reference sequence). V shed 9 bases and J 5 bases; nucleotides not matched to a gene: 17. CDR3 residues: CASQDRGQEGAETQYF. The CDR3 nucleotides read TGTGCCAGCCAGGACCGGGGACAGGAGGGAGCGGAGACCCAGTACTTC.

V gene TRBV20-1 combines with J gene TRBJ2-3; 8 bases align to TRBD2. The CDR3 extends over 15 amino acids. CDR1 DFQATT and CDR2 SNEGSKA come from the germline V gene (reference sequence). Germline trimming cut 3 bases from V and 8 bases from J; bases unmatched to any gene: 13. CDR3 nucleotide sequence: TGCAGTGCTAGTAGCATCGCGGGGGGTTCGGGTACGCAGTATTTT. Its protein is CSASSIAGGSGTQYF.

This rearrangement joins TRBV2 to TRBJ1-5, with no clear D. CDR1 is SNHLY and CDR2 is FYNNEI in the germline V gene. Trimming removed 6 bases at V and 6 bases at J, with 12 bases between. This CDR3 is built from 13 residues. This CDR3 is CASRPYGSQPQHF. CDR3 nucleotide sequence: TGTGCCAGCAGGCCTTACGGTAGTCAGCCCCAGCATTTT. Variable domain in full (rest from reference TRBV2 and TRBJ1-5): EPEVTQTPSHQVTQMGQEVILRCVPISNHLYFYWYRQILGQKVEFLVSFYNNEISEKSEIFDDQFSVERPDGSNFTLKIRSTKLEDSAMYFCASRPYGSQPQHFGDGTRLSIL.

The chain combines TRBV7-2 with TRBJ1-3, with TRBD1 as a possible D gene (6 bases). Trimming left V 4 bases short and J 1 base short, with 14 bases between. CDR3 length: 16 residues. Germline CDR1 reads SGHTA; CDR2 reads FQGNSA. CDR3 nucleotides: TGTGCCAGCAGCTCCCGGCCAACAGGGTCTGGAAACACCATATATTTT. This encodes CASSSRPTGSGNTIYF.

The chain carries TRBV28 and TRBJ1-4; TRBD1 agrees at 7 bases. Trimming took 5 bases from V and 1 from J; bases not matched to a gene: 13. CDR3 length: 18 amino acids. Germline values: CDR1 MDHEN, CDR2 SYDVKM. Here the CDR3 DNA reads TGTGCCAGCAGTACCGGACAGGCAAAAAGTGGAACTAATGAAAAACTGTTTTTT. As protein: CASSTGQAKSGTNEKLFF. Complete variable domain (other parts from reference TRBV28 and TRBJ1-4): DVKVTQSSRYLVKRTGEKVFLECVQDMDHENMFWYRQDPGLGLRLIYFSYDVKMKEKGDIPEGYSVSREKKERFSLILESASTNQTSMYLCASSTGQAKSGTNEKLFFGSGTQLSVL.

The genes are TRBV19 and TRBJ1-2; no clear D gene. V was pared by 1 base and J by 0 bases, with 6 bases between. This CDR3 comprises 14 residues. In germline, CDR1 is LNHDA, CDR2 SQIVND (reference sequence). CDR3 in amino acids: CASSIAGSNYGYTF. CDR3 sequence (DNA): TGTGCCAGTAGTATAGCGGGATCTAACTATGGCTACACCTTC.

This clone was detected once. The V call is TRBV29-1, the J call TRBJ2-7; 8 bases match TRBD2. Germline trimming cut 0 bases from V and 2 bases from J; bases unmatched to any gene: 6. The CDR3 runs 15 residues. Germline V lookup: CDR1 SQVTM, CDR2 ANQGSEA. The DNA for the CDR3 is TGCAGCGTTGAAGAGGGCGGGGGGTCTACCTACGAGCAGTACTTC. The encoded protein is CSVEEGGGSTYEQYF.

The J gene is TRBJ1-1, the V gene TRBV6-5; 8 nucleotides align to TRBD1. With V trimmed by 2 bases and J by 1 base, 3 bases remained unmatched. The CDR3 runs 15 residues. The germline gives CDR1 MNHEY, CDR2 SVGAGI. The CDR3: CASSYSQGANTEAFF. CDR3 in DNA: TGTGCCAGCAGTTACAGTCAGGGGGCGAACACTGAAGCTTTCTTT.